This TCR beta chain was sequenced during a study of shared clonotypes between healthy human individuals (TCRdb year 2020). In terms of the full investigation: A couple of women and three men aged 18 to 49 years were included in the cohort. Per donor, three plates each were used for CD4 naive and CD4 memory, two for CD8 naive, and one for CD8 memory. The study deeply sequenced blood TCR repertoires of about 5 healthy adults to estimate repertoire size and the extent of clonotype sharing between individuals. To increase sequencing depth and limit assay-specific biases, TCR repertoire library preparation and sequencing were carried out by different laboratories using diverse techniques. Leukapheresis yielded between about 0.85 and 10 billion PBMCs per donor.

What the study reported, not specific to this receptor: Clonotypes shared by all four sorted-subset donors showed higher generation probabilities than non-shared clonotypes. Larger estimated clonotype richness was generally found for naive subsets than for memory subsets. Sampling was limited to blood, and TCR repertoires in tissue likely differ from TCR repertoires in blood. Based on pairwise subsampling, the degree of clonotype sharing among donors was expected to be affected by sequencing depth. Incomplete sequencing was indicated by rarefaction of sorted-subset datasets, despite the large sequencing depth. Because the study included only a small number of donors, the genetic and exposure-history diversity represented was limited. About 4.5% of naive CD4, 3% to 3.5% of naive CD8, about 2.4% of memory CD4, and roughly 0.4% of memory CD8 clonotypes were shared across several donors.

For this clone: No antigen is known for it. No base quality values were provided; no much bigger clone lies one nucleotide off. Other nucleotide sequences in the sample specify the same CDR3.

TCR CDR3 regions were amplified from genomic DNA by multiplex PCR using the deep immunoSEQ assay. Extracted genomic DNA from each cell subset was distributed evenly across all wells of several immunoSEQ 96-well plates, and each plate was treated as a replicate. Each replicate PCR for sorted subsets received about 200 ng genomic DNA, equal to tens of thousands of T cell genomes. Purified libraries were quantified with a Qubit 3.0 fluorometer, sized on a Bioanalyzer 2100, and re-quantified with the KAPA Library Quantification kit. A separate single-read 150-cycle Illumina NextSeq 550 flow cell was used to sequence each immunoSEQ 96-well plate. Turning to the authors' computational methods: Because the immunoSEQ output included only junctional sequences and no quality scores, the filtering could not be the same as the filtering used for full-length reads. Sequences were annotated with PyIR, a Python wrapper for IgBLAST v1.9, and V/J genes and CDR3 were assigned using IMGT germline references. Reads were filtered out if the reads had weak V/J assignments (E-value above 1e-6), no CDR3, stop codons, out-of-frame junctions, or ambiguous translated residues. A V3J clonotype was defined by an identical inferred V gene, J gene, and CDR3 amino acid sequence. Percentage overlap between repertoires was computed as shared unique clonotypes divided by the size of the smaller repertoire. Repertoire richness was assessed with RTK rarefaction, the Chao1 estimator, and Recon v2.1 estimates of unobserved clonotypes. Generation probabilities for all TCRbeta clonotypes obtained by the gDNA method from four donors were computed using OLGA. The table was pulled from immuneACCESS by TCRdb, which kept in-frame rearrangements only. Such tables lose some clones; where checked, under half of the loss comes from unresolved V genes, and the rest has no known cause. Clone size and the V and J calls come from that table; the DNA yielded D and trimming. The table for this sample lists some 1 million clones; about 75% of them were counted only once. Clones ranked in the top ten supply 1.2% to 1.5% of the sample.

Measured from the cysteine to the phenylalanine, the CDR3 is 14 residues long. Solely the CDR3 DNA is kept, with 42 bases framed from the first base. The trim is 0 bases for V and 1 base for J, with a gap of 7 bases between the germline ends. CDR1 and CDR2 (SGHRS, YFSETQ) derive from the germline V gene. Healthy HIV-negative adults with no recently reported acute infections or vaccinations were included as donors. Only Caucasian adults living in Nashville, Tennessee, USA were represented among the donors. Magnetic negative selection was used to enrich CD4+ T cells, after which naive cells were positively selected on CD45RA and the negative fraction became the memory subset. Blood was collected by leukapheresis, and PBMCs were isolated by Ficoll-Histopaque density gradient centrifugation and then cryopreserved in liquid nitrogen vapor phase. Analytical flow cytometry was used to check the purity and quantity of every magnetically sorted T cell population. Genomic DNA was isolated from every sorted fraction and measured by UV absorbance on a Nanodrop 2000c.

Sequenced: memory CD4+ T cells sorted from blood. The meaning of the sample's cell subset or site label: CD45RA-negative fraction. The V and J genes are TRBV5-1 and TRBJ1-1, with no reliable assignment of the D segment. The sequence came from a man between 18 and 29 years old in good health. The nucleotide sequence is TGCGCCAGCAGCTTGGGTGCCGGGAACACTGAAGCTTTCTTT. Its translation is CASSLGAGNTEAFF.